This TCR beta chain is from a study of Ad26.COV2.S vaccination and SARS-CoV-2 variants. V shed 0 bases and J shed 8 bases, with 14 bases lying between them. The CDR3 consists of 15 residues. Per germline, CDR1 SGDLS and CDR2 YYNGEE. TCRdb's table, derived via immunoSEQ multiplex PCR, lists solely in-frame clones and lacks some. The sample gives about 350,000 clones, roughly 91% of which show up once; roughly 5% is in the top ten. Stated treatment: approximately 18 received Ad26.COV2.S at low or high dose, single or two shots; 5 received placebo; per-sample allocation not given. Repertoires come from day 63 after the first vaccine or placebo injection.

Source: peripheral blood, taken in a trial of Ad26.COV2.S vaccine versus placebo. V gene TRBV9 combines with J gene TRBJ2-2, with a weak D call TRBD1 (6 bases). The TCR sequence derives from a person aged 18-60 years who received the Ad26.COV2.S COVID-19 vaccine or a placebo. The CDR3 loop reads CASSVAGNRDGELFF. DNA of the CDR3: TGTGCCAGCAGCGTAGCCGGCAACAGGGATGGGGAGCTGTTTTTT.